The 16 T cell receptor beta chains given below trace back to one sample, sequenced in a study of identical twins. Using its own MiXCR run on the 5' RACE reads, TCRdb lists one record per CDR3 protein. The data contain about 790,000 distinct CDR3 sequences, approximately 18% of them singletons. A further study also used this sample, focusing on T cells expressing NK-cell markers.

The sample taken for sequencing was PBMCs. The receptors were sampled from a woman in her late teens or twenties in good health.

The V call is TRBV10-3, the J call TRBJ1-2, with TRBD1 identical over 10 bases. The CDR3 covers 14 residues. CDR1 is ENHRY, CDR2 SYGVKD, per germline. V gave up 4 bases and J gave up 7 bases; unmatched junction bases: 6. CDR3 region: CAISVPGQGLGYTF. CDR3 in DNA: TGTGCCATCAGTGTACCGGGACAGGGGCTTGGCTACACCTTC.

This clonotype was seen repeatedly, ten times or more. The chain links TRBV12-3 or TRBV12-4 to TRBJ2-2; TRBD2 might be the D (5 bases). V lost 4 bases and J lost 6, with 9 bases in between. The CDR3 length is 13 residues. The CDR3 here is CASSWVGAGELFF. The CDR3 DNA sequence: TGTGCCAGCAGTTGGGTCGGGGCCGGGGAGCTGTTTTTT.

This rearrangement joins TRBV20-1 to TRBJ2-7; D is possibly TRBD1 (6 bases). This CDR3 comprises 14 residues. Trimming left V 5 bases short and J 2 bases short, with 16 bases between. Germline assignment: CDR1 DFQATT and CDR2 SNEGSKA (reference sequence). CDR3 nucleotides: TGCAGTGCTGCCCTGGACAGAGACACCTACGAGCAGTACTTC. Protein sequence: CSAALDRDTYEQYF.

J is TRBJ2-1 and V is TRBV28; the D is unclear. Trimming removed 2 bases from V and 3 bases from J, with 5 bases in between. This CDR3 comprises 13 residues. CDR1 is MDHEN and CDR2 is SYDVKM in the germline V gene. The CDR3 DNA reads as TGTGCCAGCAGTTTACTCTACTACAATGAGCAGTTCTTC. This sequence encodes CASSLLYYNEQFF. Based on the CDR3 plus reference TRBV28 and TRBJ2-1, the full variable domain is DVKVTQSSRYLVKRTGEKVFLECVQDMDHENMFWYRQDPGLGLRLIYFSYDVKMKEKGDIPEGYSVSREKKERFSLILESASTNQTSMYLCASSLLYYNEQFFGPGTRLTVL.

The V gene is TRBV3-1, the J gene TRBJ1-2, with 7 nucleotides matching TRBD1. CDR3 size: 14 residues. The germline CDR1 and CDR2 sequences are LGHDT and YNNKEL (reference sequence). The trim removed 4 bases at V and 4 bases at J, leaving 6 bases unmatched. CDR3 DNA sequence: TGTGCCAGCAGCCTTGACAGGGCCCCCTATGGCTACACCTTC. It translates to CASSLDRAPYGYTF. The full variable domain, with the rest looked up from reference TRBV3-1 and TRBJ1-2, is DTAVSQTPKYLVTQMGNDKSIKCEQNLGHDTMYWYKQDSKKFLKIMFSYNNKELIINETVPNRFSPKSPDKAHLNLHINSLELGDSAVYFCASSLDRAPYGYTFGSGTRLTVV.

This sequence joins TRBV5-4 and TRBJ1-1; D gene unclear. CDR3 length: 17 residues. Trimming took 3 bases from V and 3 from J, leaving 21 bases between them. In germline, CDR1 is SGHNT, CDR2 YYREEE (reference sequence). CDR3 amino acids: CASSSLGLSGWDTEAFF. The CDR3 DNA is TGTGCCAGCAGCTCTCTGGGCTTGTCCGGTTGGGACACTGAAGCTTTCTTT.

This chain joins TRBV18 and TRBJ2-1; D is possibly TRBD2 (6 bases). Trimming removed 0 bases at V and 5 bases at J, with 11 bases between. Germline assignment: CDR1 KGHSH and CDR2 LQKENI. The CDR3 contains 15 residues. The CDR3 sequence is CASSPPSLANNEQFF. The DNA for the CDR3 is TGTGCCAGCTCACCACCCTCACTAGCCAACAATGAGCAGTTCTTC.

The rearrangement joins TRBV6-5 to TRBJ2-3, with a possible D match to TRBD1 (6 bases). Trimming removed 2 bases at V and 2 bases at J, with 11 bases between. The CDR3 runs 15 residues. Germline assignment: CDR1 MNHEY and CDR2 SVGAGI. The chain's CDR3 is CASSYLQGSTDTQYF. The CDR3 coding sequence is TGTGCCAGCAGTTACCTACAGGGTTCCACAGATACGCAGTATTTT.

This chain joins TRBV10-3 and TRBJ2-1; 8 bases line up with TRBD2. This CDR3 has 14 amino acids. Germline trimming cut 3 bases from V and 6 bases from J; bases unmatched to any gene: 4. Germline lookup yields CDR1 ENHRY and CDR2 SYGVKD. CDR3 loop: CAISDQAGVNEQFF. The CDR3 region has the DNA TGTGCCATCAGTGATCAAGCGGGAGTCAATGAGCAGTTCTTC.

The V gene is TRBV3-1, the J gene TRBJ2-1; 14 bases line up with TRBD2. V shed 1 base and J 8 bases; nucleotides not matched to a gene: 4. Germline CDR1 LGHDT, CDR2 YNNKEL (reference sequence). This CDR3 has 16 amino acids. The CDR3 loop reads CASSQVGLAGGHEQFF. Here the CDR3 DNA reads TGTGCCAGCAGCCAAGTTGGACTAGCGGGAGGCCATGAGCAGTTCTTC.

The chain is built from TRBV7-9 and TRBJ2-6; tentative D call: TRBD1 (6 bases). The CDR3 has 17 residues. Trimming took 4 bases from V and 1 from J, leaving 14 bases between them. From germline, CDR1 is SEHNR and CDR2 FQNEAQ (reference sequence). The CDR3 coding sequence is TGTGCCAGCAGCTCACGGACAGTTGAGTCTGGGGCCAACGTCCTGACTTTC. It is translated as CASSSRTVESGANVLTF. Together with reference TRBV7-9 and TRBJ2-6, the CDR3 gives the full variable domain: DTGVSQNPRHKITKRGQNVTFRCDPISEHNRLYWYRQTLGQGPEFLTYFQNEAQLEKSRLLSDRFSAERPKGSFSTLEIQRTEQGDSAMYLCASSSRTVESGANVLTFGAGSRLTVL.

The chain employs TRBV7-9 and TRBJ2-2; D possibly corresponds to TRBD1 (6 bases). Trimming pared 6 bases from V and 0 bases from J, leaving 8 bases between. Germline loops: CDR1 SEHNR, CDR2 FQNEAQ (reference sequence). This CDR3 spans 14 amino acids. The CDR3 is CASRDSANTGELFF. The CDR3 DNA sequence: TGTGCCAGCAGGGACAGCGCGAACACCGGGGAGCTGTTTTTT.

This clonotype came up a few times. The chain combines TRBV7-9 with TRBJ2-1; 7 bases match TRBD2. The CDR3 loop spans 13 amino acids. With V trimmed by 8 bases and J by 8 bases, 9 bases remained unmatched. The germline gives CDR1 SEHNR, CDR2 FQNEAQ (reference sequence). In nucleotides, the CDR3 is TGTGCCAGCGGACCGATTGGGAGGGATGAGCAGTTCTTC. Translated: CASGPIGRDEQFF.

The table lists this clonotype with a few counts. The chain uses TRBV6-1 and TRBJ2-3, with 10 bases matching TRBD2. CDR1 and CDR2 from the germline V gene are MNHNS and SASEGT. The CDR3 is 15 amino acids. Losses at the gene ends were 2 bases for V and 2 bases for J; bases not matched to a gene: 1. CDR3 protein: CASSELAGDTDTQYF. CDR3 bases: TGTGCCAGCAGTGAACTAGCGGGAGACACAGATACGCAGTATTTT.

This clonotype was seen at least ten times. This chain joins TRBV20-1 and TRBJ2-2, with D possibly being TRBD1 (5 bases). This CDR3 is built from 13 residues. The V end lost 3 bases, the J end lost 2 bases, and 7 bases lay between the germline ends. Germline-derived CDR1 and CDR2 are DFQATT and SNEGSKA (reference sequence). This CDR3 is CSARTENTGELFF. The CDR3 DNA sequence: TGCAGTGCTAGGACAGAAAACACCGGGGAGCTGTTTTTT.

This chain uses TRBV12-3 or TRBV12-4 with TRBJ2-3; perhaps TRBD2 as D (6 bases). V dropped 3 bases and J dropped 9 bases, with 10 bases sitting between them. The CDR3 sequence is 12 residues long. CDR3 sequence: CASSFSGRTQYF. CDR3 sequence (DNA): TGTGCCAGCAGTTTTAGCGGACGCACGCAGTATTTT.